This TCR beta chain was recovered during a study of T cells in Graves' hyperthyroidism and ophthalmopathy. Using RNA transcripts as the source, TCR beta CDR3 regions were amplified. The primer set for the first-round RT-PCR of the TCR CDR3 was HTBI. TCRdb ran MiXCR on the multiplex PCR reads and lists one entry per CDR3 protein. Among about 290,000 distinct CDR3 sequences listed, approximately 17% were seen once. This clonotype was detected a few times. Its antigen is not known. Study-level results: The majority of expanded thyroid clonotypes above 0.001 also appeared in blood. Using 13 V-J features, a model discriminated ophthalmopathy from stable hyperthyroidism.

A patient was excluded if there was uncontrolled infection, other autoimmune disease, pregnancy or lactation. Fresh peripheral blood, around 10 ml, yielded the PBMCs. This CDR3 spans 14 amino acids. V was pared by 2 bases and J by 2 bases, with 9 bases between. Germline CDR1 reads KGHSH; CDR2 reads LQKENI. J is TRBJ2-5 and V is TRBV18; D gene unclear. Sequencing used blood. The TCR was taken from a man aged 30 to 45 with Graves' hyperthyroidism. CDR3 DNA sequence: TGTGCCAGCTCACCAGCTAGTTCGCAAGAGACCCAGTACTTC. Translation: CASSPASSQETQYF.